This T cell receptor (beta chain) appears in the sequencing data of a study of memory CD4+ T cells and cytomegalovirus serostatus. As for this clone: The antigen remains unidentified.

General study findings and limits: Suggested: most of the CMV-linked TCR signature lies in CD4+ memory cells. Each of some 67 CMV-associated TCRbeta sequences occurred in one to five individuals.

Single viable CD3+CD4+CD8-CD45RO+ cells were sorted as the memory CD4+ T cells. After thawing, CD4+ T cells were positively selected. Profiled with immunoSEQ multiplex PCR; TCRdb holds only in-frame clones, not every one. Seen here are around 44,000 clones, 60% to 85% observed once, and the top ten hold roughly 0.5%. What was sequenced was memory CD4+ T cells from blood. This sequence was found in an adult in good health and CMV-seronegative.

The CDR3 bases are TGTGCCAGCAGCGTACTAGGCCGCTACGAGCAGTACTTC. It translates to CASSVLGRYEQYF. This sequence joins TRBV5-5 and TRBJ2-7; D may be TRBD2 (5 bases). Trimming cost V 4 bases and J 3 bases, with 11 bases left between them. The CDR3 covers 13 residues. Per germline, CDR1 SGHKS and CDR2 YYEKEE (reference sequence). The whole variable domain, remainder taken from reference TRBV5-5 and TRBJ2-7, is DAGVTQSPTHLIKTRGQQVTLRCSPISGHKSVSWYQQVLGQGPQFIFQYYEKEERGRGNFPDRFSARQFPNYSSELNVNALLLGDSALYLCASSVLGRYEQYFGPGTRLTVT.